This T cell receptor beta chain was retrieved from a study of blood T cell repertoires in COVID-19. Germline V lookup: CDR1 MNHNS, CDR2 SASEGT. V was clipped by 3 bases and J by 6 bases; unmatched bases: 11. The length of the CDR3 is 15 residues. Here immunoSEQ multiplex PCR was the method, and the copy in TCRdb shows in-frame clones only, minus some. Among tens of thousands of clones listed, less than 85% were seen once. This clone was found a few times. This sequence joins TRBV6-1 and TRBJ2-7; 7 nucleotides line up with TRBD1. This receptor was identified in a man at least 80 years old with active or convalescent COVID-19. The specimen was peripheral blood. CDR3 in amino acids: CASSEYRDSPLEQYF. The DNA of the CDR3 is TGTGCCAGCAGTGAGTACCGGGACAGCCCACTCGAGCAGTACTTC.